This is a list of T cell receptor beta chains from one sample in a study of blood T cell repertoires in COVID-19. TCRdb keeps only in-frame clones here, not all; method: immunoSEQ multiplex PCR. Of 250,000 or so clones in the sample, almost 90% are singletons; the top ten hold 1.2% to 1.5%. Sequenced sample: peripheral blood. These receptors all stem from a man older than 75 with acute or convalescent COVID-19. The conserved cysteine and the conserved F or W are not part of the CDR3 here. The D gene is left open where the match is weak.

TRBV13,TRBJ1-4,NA,ASSKQQGVSEKLF
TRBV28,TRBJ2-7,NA,ASSKTGSSSYEQY
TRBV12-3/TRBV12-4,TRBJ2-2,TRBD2,ASSQGLAGELF
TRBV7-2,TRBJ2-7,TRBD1,ASSRGQGIGYEQY
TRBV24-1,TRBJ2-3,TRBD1,ATSGNRGLPDTQY
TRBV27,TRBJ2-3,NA,ASSSLQGTDTQY
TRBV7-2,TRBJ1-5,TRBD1,ASSRDRDNQPQH
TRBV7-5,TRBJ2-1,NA,ARSVAGLRYNEQF
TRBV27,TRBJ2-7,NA,ASSVLRLGGASYEQY
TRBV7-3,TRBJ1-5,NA,ASSLGGANQPQH
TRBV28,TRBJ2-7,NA,ASRQAGEQY
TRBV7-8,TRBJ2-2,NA,AIRRQSSNTGELF
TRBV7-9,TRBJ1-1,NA,ASSLFMNTEAF
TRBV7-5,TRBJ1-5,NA,ARSFQSLPTGTGYSNQPQH
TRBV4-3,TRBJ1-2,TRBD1,ASSQDGTGGDGYT
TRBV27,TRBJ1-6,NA,ASSLTGETNSPLH
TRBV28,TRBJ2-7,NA,ASRGPLYEQY
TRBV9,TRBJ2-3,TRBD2,ASSPRAGGTDTQY
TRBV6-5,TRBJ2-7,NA,ASSLRAAGFPYEQY
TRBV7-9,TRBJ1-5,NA,ASSLGQASSPQH
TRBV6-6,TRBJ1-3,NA,ASRLETGNTIY
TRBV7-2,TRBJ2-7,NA,ASSLAGTQTYEQY
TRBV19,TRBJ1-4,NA,ASSIGGTTNEKLF
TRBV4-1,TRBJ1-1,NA,ASSQDVQLNTEAF
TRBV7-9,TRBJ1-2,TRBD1,ASRYGQGGNYGYT
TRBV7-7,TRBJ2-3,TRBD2,ASSLAGEDTQY
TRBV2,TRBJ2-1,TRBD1,ASSEDRGNYNEQF
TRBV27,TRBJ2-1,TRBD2,ASTPLTSGNYNEQF
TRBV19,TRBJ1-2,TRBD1,ASSPQGQGGYGYT
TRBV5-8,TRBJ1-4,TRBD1,ASSLGTGGYATNEKLF
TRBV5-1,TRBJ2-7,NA,ASSLDTSPYEQY
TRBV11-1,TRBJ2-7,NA,ASSQNRVGEQY